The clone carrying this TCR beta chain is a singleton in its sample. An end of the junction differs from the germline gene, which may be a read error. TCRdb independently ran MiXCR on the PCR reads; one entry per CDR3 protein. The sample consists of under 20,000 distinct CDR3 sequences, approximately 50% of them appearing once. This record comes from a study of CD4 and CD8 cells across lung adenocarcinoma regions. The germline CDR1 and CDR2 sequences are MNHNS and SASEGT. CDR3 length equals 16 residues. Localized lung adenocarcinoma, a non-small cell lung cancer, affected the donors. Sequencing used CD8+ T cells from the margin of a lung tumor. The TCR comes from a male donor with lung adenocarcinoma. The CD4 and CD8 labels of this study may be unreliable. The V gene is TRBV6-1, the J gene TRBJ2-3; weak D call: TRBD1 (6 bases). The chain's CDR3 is CASSGAGAGDRDTQYF. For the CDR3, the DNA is TGTGCCAGCAGTGGAGCCGGGGCAGGGGACCGGGATACCCAGTATTTT.